This T cell receptor beta chain derives from a study of blood T cell repertoires in COVID-19. Germline-derived CDR1 and CDR2 are LNHDA and SQIVND (reference sequence). The CDR3 is made up of 14 amino acids. The V gene lost 5 bases and the J gene lost 2 bases, with 10 bases spanning the gap. TCRdb's table, derived via immunoSEQ multiplex PCR, lists solely in-frame clones and lacks some. The table includes fewer than 85,000 clones, about three quarters detected once. This chain joins TRBV19 and TRBJ1-5; a possible D gene is TRBD1 (5 bases). The clonotype comes from a woman older than 75 with active or convalescent COVID-19. The source material was peripheral blood. The CDR3 DNA reads TGTGCCAGTAGTCCCTCCAGGGGCAATCAGCCCCAGCATTTT. It yields the protein CASSPSRGNQPQHF.